These 25 T cell receptor beta chains originate from one sample sequenced in a study of CD8 T cells in ankylosing spondylitis. Broader study findings: Blood from ankylosing spondylitis patients appeared to carry a characteristic eight-variant TCR beta motif.

Their recognized antigens are unknown. TCRdb recomputed calls from the 5' RACE reads with MiXCR, one row per CDR3 protein. The sample gives over 700,000 distinct CDR3 sequences, 15% to 20% of which show up once; about a fifth is in the top ten. Sequencing was performed on blood, either unsorted or a sorted T cell fraction (not recorded which). Receptors originate from a male donor with ankylosing spondylitis.

The chain is built from TRBV12-3 or TRBV12-4 and TRBJ2-5, with 9 bases fitting TRBD2. This CDR3 comprises 18 residues. V lost 6 bases, J lost 6 bases, and 20 bases stayed unmatched. CDR3 nucleotides: TGTGCCAGCAGCTTCCCCGACGGGGCGGGAGGGCCTCGGAAGACCCAGTACTTC. Its translation: CASSFPDGAGGPRKTQYF.

This clonotype was observed a handful of times. The chain joins TRBV5-5 to TRBJ1-1; D unresolved. The CDR3 has 12 amino acids. Trimming removed 8 bases from V and 1 base from J, with 9 bases in between. Germline V gene lookup returns CDR1 SGHKS and CDR2 YYEKEE (reference sequence). In nucleotides, the CDR3 is TGTGCCAGTAAGACACAGAACACTGAAGCTTTCTTT. This gives the protein CASKTQNTEAFF.

This clonotype has ten or more counts. V gene TRBV28 combines with J gene TRBJ2-5, with D unresolved. The CDR3 sequence is 12 residues long. From germline, CDR1 is MDHEN and CDR2 SYDVKM. The V end was cut by 6 bases, the J end by 4 bases, with 9 bases between. The DNA for the CDR3 is TGTGCCAGCAGCCGTGCCCGAGAGACCCAGTACTTC. Amino acids: CASSRARETQYF.

In this sample, this clonotype turned up many times. The V and J genes are TRBV5-1 and TRBJ2-1, with 11 bases fitting TRBD2. This CDR3 is built from 19 residues. The V gene's germline CDR1 is SGHRS and CDR2 YFSETQ. The trim removed 1 base at V and 5 bases at J, leaving 14 bases unmatched. The CDR3 loop is CASSLLRLAGGHRDNEQFF. The CDR3 DNA follows: TGCGCCAGCAGCTTGCTTCGGCTAGCGGGAGGACACAGAGACAATGAGCAGTTCTTC.

The chain uses TRBV29-1 and TRBJ1-1, with D unclear. The CDR3 loop spans 12 amino acids. V was clipped by 6 bases and J by 4 bases, with 12 bases between them. In germline, CDR1 is SQVTM, CDR2 ANQGSEA. The CDR3 bases are TGCAGCGTGGGGAGGTTGACCACTGAAGCTTTCTTT. Protein: CSVGRLTTEAFF.

This clonotype has a handful of counts. This chain connects TRBV10-3 to TRBJ2-7, with D maybe TRBD1 (6 bases). Trimming removed 2 bases from V and 6 bases from J, with 14 bases in between. CDR1 ENHRY and CDR2 SYGVKD come from the germline V gene. This CDR3 region has 14 residues. The CDR3 here is CAISERQGPVEQYF. The CDR3, as DNA: TGTGCCATCAGTGAGCGGCAGGGGCCCGTCGAGCAGTACTTC.

This clonotype was counted only a few times. The chain recombines TRBV6-1 with TRBJ2-3; TRBD1 or TRBD2 may be the D gene (6 bases each). The CDR3 covers 13 residues. Germline lookup yields CDR1 MNHNS and CDR2 SASEGT. Trimming removed 7 bases at V and 1 base at J, with 9 bases between. In DNA form, the CDR3 reads TGTGCCAGCAACGGGGGCCGCACAGATACGCAGTATTTT. It translates to CASNGGRTDTQYF.

There are a few counts of this clonotype. The gene calls are TRBV12-3 or TRBV12-4 and TRBJ2-3, with TRBD1 as a possible D gene (5 bases). This CDR3 is 14 amino acids long. V was trimmed by 6 bases and J by 0 bases, leaving 10 bases between them. In DNA form, the CDR3 reads TGTGCCAGCAGCCTACAGGTTAGCACAGATACGCAGTATTTT. Residues: CASSLQVSTDTQYF.

There are a few counts of this clonotype. The rearrangement uses TRBV20-1 and TRBJ1-2; D is perhaps TRBD1 (6 bases). V dropped 1 base and J dropped 5 bases, with 14 bases sitting between them. This CDR3 spans 14 amino acids. Looked up from germline, CDR1 is DFQATT and CDR2 is SNEGSKA (reference sequence). The CDR3: CSARVIGGRYGYTF. The CDR3 DNA is TGCAGTGCTAGAGTTATAGGGGGACGGTATGGCTACACCTTC.

The chain joins TRBV14 to TRBJ2-7; 9 nucleotides line up with TRBD2. Germline CDR1 SGHDN, CDR2 FVKESK. There are 17 residues in the CDR3. The trim removed 1 base at V and 3 bases at J, leaving 10 bases unmatched. CDR3 DNA sequence: TGTGCCAGCAGCCAAGGGGGCGGGAGGGCCAAGAACTACGAGCAGTACTTC. Protein sequence: CASSQGGGRAKNYEQYF.

The chain recombines TRBV11-2 with TRBJ2-5; 13 bases are shared with TRBD2. There are 14 residues in the CDR3. Looked up from germline, CDR1 is SGHAT and CDR2 is FQNNGV. V was pared by 5 bases and J by 7 bases, with 4 bases of the junction left unmatched. This CDR3 is CASSPRLAGGTQYF. CDR3 sequence (DNA): TGTGCCAGCAGCCCGAGACTAGCGGGAGGGACCCAGTACTTC.

This chain connects TRBV6-6 to TRBJ2-7, with 8 bases fitting TRBD2. Germline values: CDR1 MNHNY, CDR2 SVGAGI (reference sequence). V was clipped by 10 bases and J by 4 bases; unmatched bases: 9. The CDR3 has 13 residues. The chain's CDR3 is CATHTGGPYEQYF. The CDR3, as DNA: TGTGCCACCCACACGGGGGGGCCGTACGAGCAGTACTTC.

The rearrangement links TRBV18 to TRBJ2-2; a possible D gene is TRBD1 (6 bases). V gave up 3 bases and J gave up 5 bases, with 19 bases separating them. The CDR3 has 17 amino acids. CDR1 is KGHSH and CDR2 is LQKENI in the germline V gene. The CDR3 here is CASSPKLSGVKTGELFF. The CDR3 bases are TGTGCCAGCTCACCCAAGCTCTCAGGGGTCAAAACCGGGGAGCTGTTTTTT.

This clonotype was counted only a few times. V gene TRBV4-2 combines with J gene TRBJ1-6, with D perhaps TRBD1 (5 bases). The CDR3 loop spans 18 amino acids. Trimming shortened V by 2 bases and J by 3 bases, and 17 bases separated the two germline ends. Germline CDR1 LGHNA, CDR2 YNFKEQ. CDR3 sequence: CASSQPLTSGIYNSPLHF. In nucleotides, the CDR3 is TGTGCCAGCAGCCAACCCCTGACCTCAGGGATCTATAATTCACCCCTCCACTTT.

The V and J genes are TRBV5-1 and TRBJ2-7; D is unresolved. Germline CDR1 SGHRS, CDR2 YFSETQ. The CDR3 spans 14 residues. The ends were cut back, 4 bases at V and 4 bases at J, with 15 bases in the middle. The CDR3 nucleotides read TGCGCCAGCAGCCTCTTTCGTAGCCCTTACGAGCAGTACTTC. Translating it yields CASSLFRSPYEQYF.

There are a few counts of this clonotype. The chain has TRBV12-3 or TRBV12-4 and TRBJ2-1, with a possible D match to TRBD2 (6 bases). Between the trimmed V and J ends, which lost 5 bases and 5 bases, there was a span of 13 bases. The CDR3 loop spans 14 amino acids. The CDR3 loop is CASSGAGFNNEQFF. The DNA for the CDR3 is TGTGCCAGCAGTGGCGCGGGATTTAACAATGAGCAGTTCTTC.

This clonotype was detected ten times or more. This sequence joins TRBV5-1 and TRBJ2-2; D not certain. This CDR3 contains 13 residues. V gave up 0 bases and J gave up 3 bases, with 3 bases separating them. Germline loops: CDR1 SGHRS, CDR2 YFSETQ. The CDR3 nucleotides read TGCGCCAGCAGCTTGGGAGACACCGGGGAGCTGTTTTTT. The encoded protein is CASSLGDTGELFF.

This chain joins TRBV6-2 or TRBV6-3 and TRBJ1-2; D gene unclear. Trimming stripped 2 bases from V and 0 bases from J, with 10 bases between. Germline V gene sequence: CDR1 MNHEY, CDR2 SVGEGT. The CDR3 has 15 residues. The CDR3 DNA reads TGTGCCAGCAGTTACAGAGGCAGTGCTAACTATGGCTACACCTTC. It yields the protein CASSYRGSANYGYTF.

The chain employs TRBV12-5 and TRBJ1-6, with D possibly being TRBD1 (5 bases). The CDR3 sequence is 14 residues long. Per germline, CDR1 LGHNT and CDR2 FRNRAP. V was clipped by 6 bases and J by 8 bases, with 14 bases between them. CDR3 sequence reads: CASGIDSFYSPLHF. The DNA of the CDR3 is TGTGCTAGTGGAATAGACAGTTTTTATTCACCCCTCCACTTT. The complete variable domain, with remaining parts taken from reference TRBV12-5 and TRBJ1-6, reads DARVTQTPRHKVTEMGQEVTMRCQPILGHNTVFWYRQTMMQGLELLAYFRNRAPLDDSGMPKDRFSAEMPDATLATLKIQPSEPRDSAVYFCASGIDSFYSPLHFGNGTRLTVT.

This clonotype has only a few counts. The rearrangement links TRBV5-1 to TRBJ1-6; TRBD1 agrees at 7 bases. Germline values: CDR1 SGHRS, CDR2 YFSETQ. The CDR3 contains 15 residues. With 4 bases clipped from V and 7 bases from J, the junction kept 8 bases outside the gene matches. The CDR3 loop is CASSGTGTDNSPLHF. CDR3 sequence (DNA): TGCGCCAGCAGCGGCACCGGGACAGACAATTCACCCCTCCACTTT.

The rearrangement links TRBV16 to TRBJ2-1; D gene ambiguous. Trimming shortened V by 8 bases and J by 2 bases, and 13 bases separated the two germline ends. The CDR3 extends over 14 amino acids. CDR1 KGHSY and CDR2 FQNENV come from the germline V gene. The CDR3 is CASGRLGAYNEQFF. Written as DNA, the CDR3 is TGTGCCAGCGGCAGGTTAGGCGCCTACAATGAGCAGTTCTTC.

This clonotype was seen a handful of times. The rearrangement links TRBV20-1 to TRBJ1-5; weak D call: TRBD1 (6 bases). CDR1 is DFQATT, CDR2 SNEGSKA, per germline (reference sequence). The CDR3 has 13 amino acids. Trimming pared 4 bases from V and 6 bases from J, leaving 13 bases between. This CDR3 is CSATRTAFQPQHF. The CDR3, as DNA: TGCAGTGCTACTAGGACAGCTTTTCAGCCCCAGCATTTT.

This clonotype appeared a few times. J is TRBJ2-7 and V is TRBV5-1; 12 nucleotides match TRBD2. The V segment lost 3 bases and the J segment 6 bases; nucleotides outside the gene matches: 7. The CDR3 consists of 15 residues. Germline V gene lookup returns CDR1 SGHRS and CDR2 YFSETQ. Here the CDR3 DNA reads TGCGCCAGCAGCTCCTCTAGCGGGAGGGAAGCCGAGCAGTACTTC. Translation gives CASSSSSGREAEQYF.

As DNA, the CDR3 is TGCGCCAGCAGCCTATCCGGAGGGCTCCTATACAATGAGCAGTTCTTC. Translated, it gives CASSLSGGLLYNEQFF. The chain has TRBV4-3 and TRBJ2-1, with D possibly TRBD2 on 6 matching bases. V was clipped by 4 bases and J by 4 bases, with 17 bases between them. Per the germline V gene, CDR1 is LGHNA and CDR2 is YSLEER. There are 16 residues in the CDR3.

A few counts support this clonotype. The rearrangement uses TRBV29-1 and TRBJ2-1; a weak D match, TRBD2 (5 bases). V lost 7 bases and J 4 bases, leaving 14 bases between the germline ends. Germline assignment: CDR1 SQVTM and CDR2 ANQGSEA. The CDR3 runs 13 residues. Here the CDR3 DNA reads TGCAGCGCAAAACGGGGTCAGTACAATGAGCAGTTCTTC. It translates to CSAKRGQYNEQFF.